Sequencing of this TCR beta chain was carried out in a study of blood T cell repertoires in COVID-19. Study summary: Donors in the United States, Italy and Spain gave samples during acute or convalescent COVID-19. Sample material is recorded as cDNA or gDNA derived from T cells, B-cell-depleted T cells, or PBMCs.

Original processing methods: Estimates of nucleated cell counts were drawn from the amplification of reference gene primers. Sequenced by immunoSEQ multiplex PCR; TCRdb stores in-frame clones only, minus some. V and J calls plus clone size are reproduced from that table; the DNA served to infer D and trimming. The sample yields 200,000 or so clones, roughly 90% seen once. This CDR3 has 12 amino acids. Germline assignment: CDR1 MNHEY and CDR2 SVGAGI. A remark on this clone: Mismatch with germline at one junction end may stem from a read error.

The chain uses TRBV6-5 and TRBJ1-2, with 10 nucleotides matching TRBD1. The sequenced material came from peripheral blood. This receptor was identified in a man in his 60s who had recovered from COVID-19. The CDR3 DNA sequence: TGTGCCAGCAGTACCCTGACAGGGGGCTACGCCTTC. It codes for CASSTLTGGYAF.